This T cell receptor (beta chain) emerged from a study of T cell responses to AZD1222 COVID-19 vaccine. Findings and limits, study-wide: Spike-wide vaccine-associated CD4 TCRs dominated at 160-218 and 743-854.

Turning to this clone: Its specificity is not known. A junction boundary mismatches the germline segment, possibly from a read error.

Method: immunoSEQ multiplex PCR; TCRdb's copy keeps in-frame clones and lacks some. The top ten clones hold 16% of a sample with 100,000 or so clones, more than 85% of them seen once. Germline CDR1 reads LNHDA; CDR2 reads SQIVND (reference sequence). CDR3 length: 11 amino acids. This clonotype was obtained from an adult in good health. The chain uses TRBV19 and TRBJ1-2; no firm D call. The sequences come from peripheral blood, collected on day 0 of AZD1222 vaccination. In nucleotides, the CDR3 is TGTGCCAGTAGCCAGGACTACGGCTACACCTTC. Amino acid sequence: CASSQDYGYTF.